The 10 T cell receptor beta chains presented below share a single source sample, sequenced in a study of blood T cell repertoires in COVID-19. Assay used: immunoSEQ multiplex PCR; TCRdb lists only in-frame clones, some missing. Counted here are over 200,000 clones, 91% occurring once; the ten biggest clones make up 0.95% to 1.5%. Material: PBMCs or T cells enriched from blood (not recorded which). The receptors were sampled from a human donor in a cohort exposed to, infected with or recovered from COVID-19 (not recorded which). The donor label of this sample is uncertain.

This clone was counted once. V gene TRBV11-2 combines with J gene TRBJ2-5; 8 nucleotides match TRBD2. V was pared by 5 bases and J by 3 bases, with 5 bases of the junction left unmatched. CDR3 length: 14 residues. CDR1 and CDR2 (germline): SGHAT, FQNNGV. In DNA, the CDR3 is TGTGCCAGCAGCACGGGGGGGCCGAAAGAGACCCAGTACTTC. Protein: CASSTGGPKETQYF.

The V call is TRBV6-6, the J call TRBJ1-2; perhaps TRBD1 as D (6 bases). The CDR3 consists of 14 residues. The germline V and J ends were trimmed by 5 bases and 4 bases, with 14 bases remaining between them. Germline loops: CDR1 MNHNY, CDR2 SVGAGI (reference sequence). The CDR3 DNA is TGTGCCAGCAGTCAAAGGGACAACAGCTATGGCTACACCTTC. As protein: CASSQRDNSYGYTF.

The genes are TRBV5-4 and TRBJ1-1, with D maybe TRBD1 (5 bases). The CDR3 loop spans 13 amino acids. Germline CDR1 reads SGHNT; CDR2 reads YYREEE (reference sequence). Trimming took 4 bases from V and 6 from J, leaving 13 bases between them. The CDR3 DNA sequence: TGTGCCAGCAGCCCGCCACCAGGGTCTGAAGCTTTCTTT. It specifies CASSPPPGSEAFF.

This clone appeared once. This chain connects TRBV6-5 to TRBJ2-5, with a weak D call TRBD2 (5 bases). This CDR3 has 16 residues. Trimming cost V 0 bases and J 4 bases, with 15 bases left between them. CDR1 is MNHEY and CDR2 is SVGAGI in the germline V gene. Here the CDR3 reads CASSYSGRGLGETQYF. The CDR3 nucleotides read TGTGCCAGCAGTTACTCAGGGAGAGGGTTGGGAGAGACCCAGTACTTC.

The CDR3 DNA reads as TGTGCCTGGAGTGTATCCGGGGGGCTTGACGAGCAGTACTTC. Translated: CAWSVSGGLDEQYF. This chain connects TRBV30 to TRBJ2-7, with D perhaps matching TRBD2 (7 bases). Germline loops: CDR1 GTSNPN, CDR2 SVGIG (reference sequence). Trimming took off 0 bases at V and 5 bases at J, with 14 bases between the two ends. The CDR3 spans 14 residues.

This chain connects TRBV14 to TRBJ2-5, with TRBD1 matching 7 bases. The V and J ends lost 4 bases and 5 bases, in that order; junction bases with no gene match: 10. The CDR3 runs to 15 residues. The germline CDR1 and CDR2 sequences are SGHDN and FVKESK. This CDR3 is CASSPITGVVETQYF. The CDR3 region has the DNA TGTGCCAGCAGCCCTATAACAGGGGTAGTGGAGACCCAGTACTTC.

The V call is TRBV7-9, the J call TRBJ1-1, with 7 nucleotides matching TRBD1. The length of the CDR3 is 15 residues. Trimming cost V 2 bases and J 4 bases; bases outside gene matches: 7. Per germline, CDR1 SEHNR and CDR2 FQNEAQ (reference sequence). CDR3 protein: CASSLSPTGTTEAFF. CDR3 DNA sequence: TGTGCCAGCAGCTTATCCCCGACAGGGACCACTGAAGCTTTCTTT.

The V call is TRBV27, the J call TRBJ2-3; D remains unclear. Trimming cost V 1 base and J 6 bases, with 8 bases left between them. The CDR3 covers 13 residues. Germline V gives CDR1 MNHEY, CDR2 SMNVEV (reference sequence). CDR3 bases: TGTGCCAGCAGTTTATACGAGCGTGATACGCAGTATTTT. This gives the protein CASSLYERDTQYF.

V usage is TRBV15 and J usage is TRBJ1-1; no reliable D call. CDR1 is LNHNV, CDR2 YYDKDF, per germline (reference sequence). V lost 1 base and J 0 bases, leaving 9 bases between the germline ends. The CDR3 is 15 residues long. CDR3 nucleotides: TGTGCCACCAGCAGAGGATCGGGGATGAACACTGAAGCTTTCTTT. Translating it yields CATSRGSGMNTEAFF.

V and J are TRBV19 and TRBJ2-7, with D possibly matching TRBD2 (5 bases). CDR3 length: 13 amino acids. Germline values: CDR1 LNHDA, CDR2 SQIVND (reference sequence). V was clipped by 10 bases and J by 7 bases, with 20 bases between them. The CDR3 loop reads CATSGGGVGEQYF. CDR3 nucleotides: TGTGCCACCTCCGGAGGAGGAGTAGGAGAGCAGTACTTC.